Sequencing of this T cell receptor beta chain was carried out in a study of beta chain features in type 1 diabetes. Regarding the study as a whole: Among all four CD4+ subsets, Type 1 diabetes patients had TCRB CDR3s that were moderately but significantly shorter.

The whole isolated RNA underwent reverse transcription, so sequencing captured expressed TCRB transcripts. The data were produced by immunoSEQ multiplex PCR, yet TCRdb's version contains in-frame clones alone and is incomplete. The sample lists approximately 730,000 clones; 13% were seen once. The CDR3 contains 10 residues. Germline loops: CDR1 MDHEN, CDR2 SYDVKM. This clone turned up a few times. Its antigen is unknown. This clonotype was obtained from a man aged 18 to 30 with type 1 diabetes. The sample consisted of naive CD4+ T cells from blood. This rearrangement joins TRBV28 to TRBJ2-7, with a tentative D call TRBD2 (6 bases). The CDR3 DNA sequence: TGTGCTAGCGGTTGGGACGAGCAGTACTTC. This translates into CASGWDEQYF.